This T cell receptor beta chain was found in a study of T cell repertoires in cytomegalovirus infection. Study overall: CMV epitopes used comprised recently identified HLA-C-restricted ones and well-studied HLA-B-restricted ones. Study-level points and caveats: Cumulative public TCR beta family frequency identified carriers of CMV plus the relevant HLA.

One entry per CDR3 protein results from TCRdb running MiXCR on the reads. The table shows 650,000 to 900,000 distinct CDR3 sequences, with 30% to 35% occurring only once. With 5 bases clipped from V and 2 bases from J, the junction kept 4 bases outside the gene matches. The CDR3 contains 14 residues. CDR1 and CDR2 from the germline V gene are MNHEY and SVGEGT. This clonotype was seen a handful of times. Its antigen is currently unknown. This specimen was cultured CD8+ T cells from PBMCs, taken from culture after CMV antigen stimulation. The rearrangement uses TRBV6-2 or TRBV6-3 and TRBJ2-7, with 9 bases fitting TRBD2. The sequence derives from a human donor in good health (CMV status not recorded). Some clones in this sample may be carry-over from other donors' samples. The chain's CDR3 is CASSPGLATYEQYV. In DNA form, the CDR3 reads TGTGCCAGCAGTCCGGGACTAGCTACCTACGAGCAGTACGTC.